This is a list of T cell receptor beta chains from one sample in a study of cytomegalovirus exposure and HLA in healthy donors. Sequencing was performed with immunoSEQ multiplex PCR; in TCRdb, only in-frame clones are kept and a portion is missing. Here the sample spans 120,000 to 150,000 clones, 64% being singletons. The sample taken for sequencing was PBMCs. The source is a woman between 25 and 40 years old in good health and CMV-seropositive. Each CDR3 is given with its conserved first and last residue. Fields, in order: J gene, V gene, clone size, D gene, CDR3 protein, CDR3 DNA. D genes are given only for firm matches. Clone size is not always given. Where it is, it says once, few, many or a class for expanded clones.

J: TRBJ2-5
V: TRBV11-2
size: -
D: TRBD1
CDR3: CASRDLQGFQQTQYF
DNA: TGTGCCAGCAGGGACCTACAGGGGTTTCAACAGACCCAGTACTTC

J: TRBJ2-7
V: TRBV9
size: -
D: TRBD2
CDR3: CASSARGGLSYEQYF
DNA: TGTGCCAGCAGCGCGAGGGGAGGGCTCTCCTACGAGCAGTACTTC

J: TRBJ2-2
V: TRBV19
size: -
D: -
CDR3: CASSILTDTGELFF
DNA: TGTGCCAGTAGTATCCTAACGGACACCGGGGAGCTGTTTTTT

J: TRBJ1-4
V: TRBV9
size: -
D: TRBD1
CDR3: CASSPVPGGHEKLFF
DNA: TGTGCCAGCAGCCCCGTTCCAGGGGGCCATGAAAAACTGTTTTTT

J: TRBJ2-7
V: TRBV11-2
size: -
D: TRBD2
CDR3: CASSFLLAGSYEQYF
DNA: TGTGCCAGCAGCTTCCTACTAGCGGGGTCCTACGAGCAGTACTTC

J: TRBJ1-2
V: TRBV30
size: once
D: TRBD1
CDR3: CAWLGTGYGYTF
DNA: TGTGCCTGGCTGGGGACAGGGTATGGCTACACCTTC

J: TRBJ2-3
V: TRBV6-1
size: -
D: TRBD2
CDR3: CASHPSGGGDTQYF
DNA: TGTGCCAGCCACCCTAGCGGGGGGGGCGATACGCAGTATTTT

J: TRBJ2-1
V: TRBV19
size: once
D: -
CDR3: CASNIAQGYNEQFF
DNA: TGTGCCAGTAATATAGCACAGGGCTACAATGAGCAGTTCTTC

J: TRBJ2-7
V: TRBV11-2
size: -
D: TRBD2
CDR3: CASSLVASGSYEQYF
DNA: TGTGCCAGCAGCTTAGTTGCTAGCGGGAGCTACGAGCAGTACTTC

J: TRBJ2-2
V: TRBV15
size: -
D: TRBD1
CDR3: CATSRELPGQTNTGELFF
DNA: TGTGCCACCAGCAGAGAGCTACCGGGACAGACGAACACCGGGGAGCTGTTTTTT

J: TRBJ2-7
V: TRBV30
size: -
D: -
CDR3: CAWSAKYEQYF
DNA: TGTGCCTGGAGTGCAAAATACGAGCAGTACTTC

J: TRBJ1-2
V: TRBV4-1
size: -
D: -
CDR3: CASSQIGQSYGYTF
DNA: TGCGCCAGCAGCCAAATAGGACAGTCATATGGCTACACCTTC

J: TRBJ2-7
V: TRBV21-1
size: -
D: -
CDR3: CASSLLGRTGQGSYEQYF
DNA: TGTGCCAGCAGCCTCTTAGGCCGAACCGGACAGGGCTCCTACGAGCAGTACTTC

J: TRBJ1-2
V: TRBV27
size: -
D: TRBD1
CDR3: CASTPRTGGDRGYGYTF
DNA: TGTGCCAGCACCCCCCGGACAGGGGGGGATCGCGGCTATGGCTACACCTTC

J: TRBJ1-3
V: TRBV9
size: -
D: TRBD1
CDR3: CASSVDRGGNTIYF
DNA: TGTGCCAGCAGCGTAGACAGGGGTGGAAACACCATATATTTT

J: TRBJ2-7
V: TRBV19
size: -
D: -
CDR3: CASSMGIAGLTYEQYF
DNA: TGTGCCAGTAGTATGGGGATTGCGGGTCTAACCTACGAGCAGTACTTC

J: TRBJ2-3
V: TRBV15
size: -
D: TRBD2
CDR3: CATSSAGAYTDTQYF
DNA: TGTGCCACCAGCAGTGCGGGAGCGTACACAGATACGCAGTATTTT

J: TRBJ2-7
V: TRBV27
size: few
D: TRBD2
CDR3: CASSPLGRAFYEQYF
DNA: TGTGCCAGCAGTCCCCTTGGGAGGGCCTTCTACGAGCAGTACTTC

J: TRBJ1-5
V: TRBV10-1
size: -
D: -
CDR3: CAIQIGQPLSNQPQHF
DNA: TGCGCCATTCAGATAGGACAGCCTCTTAGCAATCAGCCCCAGCATTTT

J: TRBJ1-4
V: TRBV27
size: -
D: -
CDR3: CASSSGDRREKLFF
DNA: TGTGCCAGCAGTTCAGGGGACCGTCGTGAAAAACTGTTTTTT

J: TRBJ2-7
V: TRBV6-1
size: -
D: -
CDR3: CASSPAGFVYEQYF
DNA: TGTGCCAGCAGTCCGGCAGGGTTCGTCTACGAGCAGTACTTC

J: TRBJ1-5
V: TRBV19
size: -
D: -
CDR3: CASSILGAGSNQPQHF
DNA: TGTGCCAGTAGTATTTTGGGGGCTGGGAGCAATCAGCCCCAGCATTTT

J: TRBJ2-5
V: TRBV7-2
size: once
D: -
CDR3: CASSLVYLPYQETQYF
DNA: TGTGCCAGCAGCTTAGTGTATCTCCCGTACCAAGAGACCCAGTACTTC

J: TRBJ1-2
V: TRBV9
size: -
D: -
CDR3: CASSVPLQGSYGYTF
DNA: TGTGCCAGCAGCGTTCCCCTACAGGGTAGCTATGGCTACACCTTC

J: TRBJ2-3
V: TRBV10-2
size: once
D: TRBD2
CDR3: CASNKKKSGRFTDTQYF
DNA: TGCGCCAGCAACAAGAAAAAAAGCGGGAGGTTCACAGATACGCAGTATTTT

J: TRBJ2-3
V: TRBV11-3
size: few
D: -
CDR3: CASSLRSTDTQYF
DNA: TGTGCCAGCAGCCTCCGGAGCACAGATACGCAGTATTTT

J: TRBJ1-5
V: TRBV21-1
size: -
D: -
CDR3: CASSNLERLSNQPQHF
DNA: TGTGCCAGCAGCAACCTGGAGCGACTTAGCAATCAGCCCCAGCATTTT

J: TRBJ1-1
V: TRBV28
size: -
D: -
CDR3: CASSFVGSTEAFF
DNA: TGTGCCAGCAGTTTCGTTGGCAGCACTGAAGCTTTCTTT

J: TRBJ1-5
V: TRBV10-3
size: -
D: TRBD1
CDR3: CAISGRSPGQASNQPQHF
DNA: TGTGCCATCAGTGGAAGGAGCCCGGGACAGGCTAGCAATCAGCCCCAGCATTTT

J: TRBJ2-1
V: TRBV19
size: -
D: -
CDR3: CASSILGANEQFF
DNA: TGTGCCAGTAGTATCTTGGGGGCAAATGAGCAGTTCTTC

J: TRBJ2-7
V: TRBV19
size: -
D: -
CDR3: CASSPGLRVHYEQYF
DNA: TGTGCCAGTAGTCCCGGACTTCGGGTACACTACGAGCAGTACTTC